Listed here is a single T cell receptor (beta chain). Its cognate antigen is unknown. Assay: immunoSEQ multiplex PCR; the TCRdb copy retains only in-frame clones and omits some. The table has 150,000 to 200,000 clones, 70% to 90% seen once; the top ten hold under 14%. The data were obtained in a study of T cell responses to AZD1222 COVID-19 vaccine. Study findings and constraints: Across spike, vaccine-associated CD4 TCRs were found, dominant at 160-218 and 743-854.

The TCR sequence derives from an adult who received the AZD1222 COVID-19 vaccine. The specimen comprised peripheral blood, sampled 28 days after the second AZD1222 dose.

The CDR3 reads CASSLYTIRLRQGVLSTPYEQYF. CDR3 DNA: TGTGCCAGCAGCCTATACACCATTCGACTGCGACAGGGGGTTCTTTCTACTCCCTACGAGCAGTACTTC. This chain uses TRBV28 with TRBJ2-7; TRBD1 matches at 9 bases. This CDR3 spans 23 amino acids. CDR1 is MDHEN and CDR2 is SYDVKM in the germline V gene. V was pared by 6 bases and J by 2 bases, with 32 bases of the junction left unmatched.